A selection of T cell receptor beta chains follows, all from one sample in a study of identifying expanded T cells in peripheral blood. Assay: immunoSEQ multiplex PCR; the TCRdb copy retains only in-frame clones and omits some. This sample has over 90,000 clones, with approximately 89% found just once. What was sequenced was blood. The receptors derive from a person aged 18-70 years in good health. The CDR3 runs from the conserved cysteine through the conserved F or W. Each record gives: V gene, J gene, clone size, D gene, CDR3 protein, CDR3 DNA. A D gene is named only where the DNA matches it firmly. Expanded clones are given a class, and other clones once, few, many or no size at all.

TRBV18,TRBJ2-2,once,-,CASSPGTTGELFF,TGTGCCAGCTCACCAGGGACCACCGGGGAGCTGTTTTTT
TRBV6-6,TRBJ2-2,-,-,CASTRTVNTGELFF,TGTGCCAGTACGCGGACGGTGAACACCGGGGAGCTGTTTTTT
TRBV2,TRBJ2-2,once,TRBD1,CASTPGQGRTGELFF,TGTGCCAGCACTCCGGGACAGGGGAGAACCGGGGAGCTGTTTTTT
TRBV5-1,TRBJ2-2,-,TRBD2,CASSSTPLAGVSGELFF,TGCGCCAGCAGCTCCACCCCACTAGCGGGAGTTTCCGGGGAGCTGTTTTTT
TRBV10-1,TRBJ2-2,few,-,CASQVGPTTGELFF,TGCGCCAGCCAAGTGGGCCCGACCACCGGGGAGCTGTTTTTT
TRBV5-6,TRBJ1-1,-,TRBD1,CASSSGTDMNTEAFF,TGTGCCAGCAGCTCCGGGACAGACATGAACACTGAAGCTTTCTTT
TRBV27,TRBJ2-7,-,-,CASSLRGGIHEQYF,TGTGCCAGCAGTTTGAGGGGGGGAATCCACGAGCAGTACTTC
TRBV7-9,TRBJ2-5,once,-,CASSLSDRTQYF,TGTGCCAGCAGCCTCAGTGATAGGACCCAGTACTTC
TRBV7-9,TRBJ1-1,-,-,CASSEGVSNTEAFF,TGTGCCAGCAGCGAGGGGGTATCGAACACTGAAGCTTTCTTT
TRBV18,TRBJ1-3,-,-,CASSPPSGSGNTIYF,TGTGCCAGCTCACCACCTTCAGGCTCTGGAAACACCATATATTTT
TRBV5-1,TRBJ2-7,once,-,CASRPTGSSYEQYF,TGCGCCAGCAGGCCCACAGGGAGCTCCTACGAGCAGTACTTC
TRBV19,TRBJ2-1,-,-,CASSIGLEGEQFF,TGTGCCAGTAGTATAGGACTAGAAGGTGAGCAGTTCTTC
TRBV21-1,TRBJ1-2,-,-,CAMRGPRRGQIFGYTF,TGTGCCATGCGGGGGCCTCGAAGGGGGCAGATTTTTGGCTACACCTTC
TRBV19,TRBJ2-7,-,-,CASRLRPAGSYEQYF,TGTGCCAGTAGACTGAGACCTGCAGGTTCCTACGAGCAGTACTTC
TRBV7-9,TRBJ2-1,-,TRBD2,CASSLLGTSEGEQFF,TGTGCCAGCAGCTTATTAGGGACTAGCGAGGGAGAGCAGTTCTTC
TRBV4-1,TRBJ2-5,-,TRBD2,CASSLRTSGRTETQYF,TGCGCCAGCAGTCTGAGAACTAGCGGGAGAACGGAGACCCAGTACTTC
TRBV29-1,TRBJ2-5,-,-,CSASDRGMGETQYF,TGCAGCGCCTCCGACCGAGGAATGGGGGAGACCCAGTACTTC
TRBV27,TRBJ2-7,few,-,CASSSPYEQYF,TGTGCCAGCAGCTCCCCCTACGAGCAGTACTTC
TRBV28,TRBJ1-1,-,TRBD1,CASSTDRGITEAFF,TGTGCCAGCAGCACCGACAGGGGGATCACTGAAGCTTTCTTT
TRBV5-1,TRBJ2-3,-,-,CASSLGGGADTQYF,TGCGCCAGCAGCTTGGGTGGTGGTGCAGATACGCAGTATTTT
TRBV25-1,TRBJ2-7,-,-,CASSESGEQYF,TGTGCCAGCAGTGAATCGGGCGAGCAGTACTTC
TRBV5-1,TRBJ1-4,-,-,CASSPKGGGSEKLFF,TGCGCCAGCAGCCCAAAGGGGGGCGGGAGTGAAAAACTGTTTTTT
TRBV18,TRBJ2-7,-,TRBD2,CASTTDTSGTYEQYF,TGTGCCAGCACCACGGACACTAGCGGGACCTACGAGCAGTACTTC
TRBV7-2,TRBJ2-7,-,-,CASSPRTRQPEQYF,TGTGCCAGCAGCCCCAGGACGAGACAGCCCGAGCAGTACTTC
TRBV2,TRBJ2-1,-,-,CASMAGRNNEQFF,TGTGCCAGCATGGCGGGACGGAACAATGAGCAGTTCTTC
TRBV7-2,TRBJ2-7,-,-,CASSLDESAPSYEQYF,TGTGCCAGCAGCTTAGACGAGAGCGCCCCCTCCTACGAGCAGTACTTC
TRBV10-1,TRBJ1-3,few,TRBD1,CASSRDSPSSGNTIYF,TGCGCCAGCAGTCGGGACAGTCCGAGCTCTGGAAACACCATATATTTT
TRBV30,TRBJ1-1,-,-,CASDRALEAFF,TGTGCCTCCGACCGGGCCCTTGAAGCTTTCTTT